These 29 T cell receptor beta chains originate from one sample sequenced in a study of cytomegalovirus exposure and HLA in healthy donors. Vbeta (60) and Jbeta (13) primers were used in the PCR. Sequencing was performed with immunoSEQ multiplex PCR; in TCRdb, only in-frame clones are kept and a portion is missing. The table includes some 140,000 clones, around 82% detected once. The sample was PBMCs. The source of these receptors is a woman aged 40 to 50 in good health and CMV-seropositive.

The chain has TRBV28 and TRBJ2-5; D gene uncertain. Germline V CDR1 and CDR2: MDHEN, SYDVKM. The CDR3 spans 13 residues. V was cut by 3 bases and J by 1 base, with 6 bases left in between. CDR3 sequence reads: CASSFSSQETQYF. The CDR3 region has the DNA TGTGCCAGCAGTTTTTCGTCCCAAGAGACCCAGTACTTC.

The sample holds a few counts of this clone. The chain couples TRBV29-1 to TRBJ2-7, with TRBD2 identical over 11 bases. V was pared by 0 bases and J by 8 bases, with 3 bases of the junction left unmatched. The CDR3 has 13 amino acids. Germline assignment: CDR1 SQVTM and CDR2 ANQGSEA. The CDR3 DNA follows: TGCAGCGTTGAAGAGGGGACTAGCGGTAAGCAGTACTTC. It is translated as CSVEEGTSGKQYF.

This sequence joins TRBV2 and TRBJ1-2, with D uncertain. The CDR3 contains 13 residues. The germline V and J ends were trimmed by 5 bases and 1 base, with 8 bases remaining between them. Germline assignment: CDR1 SNHLY and CDR2 FYNNEI. The CDR3 here is CASSFSLNYGYTF. DNA for the CDR3: TGTGCCAGCAGTTTCAGTCTTAACTATGGCTACACCTTC. Using reference TRBV2 and TRBJ1-2 for the parts outside the CDR3, the full variable domain is EPEVTQTPSHQVTQMGQEVILRCVPISNHLYFYWYRQILGQKVEFLVSFYNNEISEKSEIFDDQFSVERPDGSNFTLKIRSTKLEDSAMYFCASSFSLNYGYTFGSGTRLTVV.

The sample holds a few counts of this clone. The sample carries other DNA sequences with the same CDR3. The J gene is TRBJ2-1, the V gene TRBV6-5; D is unclear. V was cut by 3 bases and J by 0 bases, with 9 bases left in between. The germline V gene encodes CDR1 MNHEY and CDR2 SVGAGI. CDR3 length: 15 residues. In DNA, the CDR3 is TGTGCCAGCAGTTATCACCCGAGCTCCTACAATGAGCAGTTCTTC. Protein sequence: CASSYHPSSYNEQFF.

The chain links TRBV30 to TRBJ1-3; 7 nucleotides line up with TRBD1. This CDR3 has 18 residues. From germline, CDR1 is GTSNPN and CDR2 SVGIG (reference sequence). The J segment lost 0 bases and the V segment lost 0 bases, leaving 11 bases of the junction unmatched. CDR3 bases: TGTGCCTGGAGTGTACTAGGCGGGACAGCGAGCTCTGGAAACACCATATATTTT. Its translation: CAWSVLGGTASSGNTIYF.

This CDR3 reads CASTPGGRAETQYF. The CDR3 bases are TGTGCCAGCACCCCGGGAGGGCGGGCAGAGACCCAGTACTTC. This chain uses TRBV2 with TRBJ2-5, with 8 bases fitting TRBD2. This CDR3 comprises 14 residues. Germline V lookup: CDR1 SNHLY, CDR2 FYNNEI. V shed 7 bases, J shed 4 bases, and the junction held 8 bases outside the gene matches.

This chain links TRBV19 with TRBJ2-7; D may be TRBD1 (5 bases). The CDR3 spans 13 residues. Germline CDR1 LNHDA, CDR2 SQIVND (reference sequence). V lost 4 bases and J lost 2, with 9 bases in between. The CDR3 here is CASSSTGPYEQYF. The CDR3 bases are TGTGCCAGTAGTAGCACAGGACCCTACGAGCAGTACTTC. The full variable domain, rest sourced from reference TRBV19 and TRBJ2-7, is DGGITQSPKYLFRKEGQNVTLSCEQNLNHDAMYWYRQDPGQGLRLIYYSQIVNDFQKGDIAEGYSVSREKKESFPLTVTSAQKNPTAFYLCASSSTGPYEQYFGPGTRLTVT.

The chain carries TRBV19 and TRBJ1-4, with 8 positions matching TRBD1. From germline, CDR1 is LNHDA and CDR2 SQIVND (reference sequence). The CDR3 loop spans 14 amino acids. The V gene end was trimmed by 4 bases and the J gene end by 10 bases; junction bases not matched to a gene: 8. The CDR3 protein is CASSTGGAGGKLFF. The CDR3 nucleotides are TGTGCCAGTAGTACAGGGGGCGCCGGGGGAAAACTGTTTTTT. The full variable domain, its missing parts supplied by reference TRBV19 and TRBJ1-4, is DGGITQSPKYLFRKEGQNVTLSCEQNLNHDAMYWYRQDPGQGLRLIYYSQIVNDFQKGDIAEGYSVSREKKESFPLTVTSAQKNPTAFYLCASSTGGAGGKLFFGSGTQLSVL.

This clone was counted once. The chain joins TRBV5-1 to TRBJ2-7; a possible D gene is TRBD2 (5 bases). CDR3 length: 12 residues. V was cut by 4 bases and J by 5 bases, with 10 bases left in between. CDR1 is SGHRS, CDR2 YFSETQ, per germline. CDR3 coding DNA: TGCGCCAGCAGCGGAGGATCTGACGAGCAGTACTTC. Amino acids: CASSGGSDEQYF.

This clone turned up a few times. The CDR3 protein is CASNGRGSYEQYF. In DNA, the CDR3 is TGTGCCAGCAACGGGCGGGGGTCCTACGAGCAGTACTTC. The chain couples TRBV5-6 to TRBJ2-7, with TRBD2 identical over 7 bases. Germline values: CDR1 SGHDT, CDR2 YYEEEE. V was clipped by 6 bases and J by 1 base; unmatched bases: 4. The CDR3 consists of 13 residues. Filled out from reference TRBV5-6 and TRBJ2-7, the complete variable domain reads DAGVTQSPTHLIKTRGQQVTLRCSPKSGHDTVSWYQQALGQGPQFIFQYYEEEERQRGNFPDRFSGHQFPNYSSELNVNALLLGDSALYLCASNGRGSYEQYFGPGTRLTVT.

V gene TRBV7-9 combines with J gene TRBJ2-7, with D perhaps matching TRBD1 (6 bases). Germline V gene lookup returns CDR1 SEHNR and CDR2 FQNEAQ (reference sequence). This CDR3 is 13 amino acids long. The germline V and J ends were trimmed by 2 bases and 4 bases, with 9 bases remaining between them. The CDR3 loop is CASSLNREYEQYF. As DNA, the CDR3 is TGTGCCAGCAGCTTAAACAGGGAGTACGAGCAGTACTTC.

The V gene is TRBV30, the J gene TRBJ1-3; D unresolved. The germline CDR1 and CDR2 sequences are GTSNPN and SVGIG (reference sequence). The CDR3 is 12 residues long. With 4 bases removed from V and 0 bases from J, the gap between germline ends came to 4 bases. The CDR3 sequence: CAWTVSGNTIYF. The CDR3 coding sequence is TGTGCCTGGACGGTCTCTGGAAACACCATATATTTT.

The V call is TRBV27, the J call TRBJ1-3; 8 bases are shared with TRBD1. V gave up 6 bases and J gave up 0 bases; unmatched junction bases: 4. The CDR3 runs to 15 residues. Germline V lookup: CDR1 MNHEY, CDR2 SMNVEV (reference sequence). This CDR3 is CASRPQGASGNTIYF. DNA for the CDR3: TGTGCCAGCAGGCCCCAGGGGGCCTCTGGAAACACCATATATTTT.

V gene TRBV30 combines with J gene TRBJ2-1; 9 positions agree with TRBD2. V was pared by 4 bases and J by 8 bases, with 12 bases of the junction left unmatched. The germline gives CDR1 GTSNPN, CDR2 SVGIG (reference sequence). The CDR3 length is 15 residues. The CDR3 here is CAWTLGGGRADEQFF. The CDR3 bases are TGTGCCTGGACCCTAGGGGGCGGGAGGGCCGATGAGCAGTTCTTC.

Regarding this clone: The same CDR3 also results from other DNA sequences found in this sample. This sequence joins TRBV2 and TRBJ2-7; 13 nucleotides agree with TRBD2. The V gene end was trimmed by 6 bases and the J gene end by 1 base; junction bases not matched to a gene: 3. There are 15 residues in the CDR3. Per germline, CDR1 SNHLY and CDR2 FYNNEI. CDR3 amino acids: CASSPTSGRSYEQYF. For the CDR3, the DNA is TGTGCCAGCAGCCCGACTAGCGGGAGGTCCTACGAGCAGTACTTC.

This clone was observed a single time. J is TRBJ2-1 and V is TRBV7-3, with TRBD2 matching 14 bases. With 3 bases clipped from V and 3 bases from J, the junction kept 4 bases outside the gene matches. Germline CDR1 SGHTA, CDR2 FQGTGA. The CDR3 is 17 amino acids. CDR3 DNA sequence: TGTGCCAGCAGCTTGGGACTAGCGGGAGCGTTCTACAATGAGCAGTTCTTC. Translating gives CASSLGLAGAFYNEQFF.

The gene calls are TRBV19 and TRBJ2-2; TRBD2 matches 11 bases. Germline V gene lookup returns CDR1 LNHDA and CDR2 SQIVND (reference sequence). The J segment lost 4 bases and the V segment lost 0 bases, leaving 1 base of the junction unmatched. The CDR3 is 16 amino acids. Here the CDR3 DNA reads TGTGCCAGTAGTATAGATAGCGGGAGGGCCACCGGGGAGCTGTTTTTT. Translating gives CASSIDSGRATGELFF.

The gene calls are TRBV19 and TRBJ2-2, with unresolved D. The V end lost 6 bases, the J end lost 0 bases, and 20 bases lay between the germline ends. The CDR3 sequence is 18 residues long. Looked up from germline, CDR1 is LNHDA and CDR2 is SQIVND (reference sequence). The CDR3 region is CASRTPVVGFANTGELFF. The CDR3 DNA reads TGTGCCAGTAGAACGCCTGTGGTCGGTTTTGCGAACACCGGGGAGCTGTTTTTT.

V is TRBV5-8 and J is TRBJ1-1; D not certain. Germline values: CDR1 SGHTS, CDR2 YDEGEE. This CDR3 spans 10 amino acids. Between the trimmed V and J ends, which lost 5 bases and 10 bases, there was a span of 9 bases. CDR3 DNA: TGTGCCAGCAGAACTCACGGAGCTTTCTTT. Protein product: CASRTHGAFF.

This clone has a single count. The chain combines TRBV5-1 with TRBJ2-3; 8 bases match TRBD1. This CDR3 comprises 15 residues. Trimming removed 10 bases from V and 0 bases from J; junction bases left unmatched: 10. Germline loops: CDR1 SGHRS, CDR2 YFSETQ. CDR3: CAGATGTGSTDTQYF. DNA for the CDR3: TGCGCCGGCGCTACCGGGACAGGTAGCACAGATACGCAGTATTTT.

The rearrangement links TRBV7-8 to TRBJ2-3; 10 nucleotides agree with TRBD2. The CDR3 is 18 residues long. Germline CDR1 SGHVS, CDR2 FQNEAQ. Losses at the gene ends were 4 bases for V and 3 bases for J; bases not matched to a gene: 13. The CDR3 is CASSWGGASGSGTDTQYF. DNA of the CDR3: TGTGCCAGCAGCTGGGGGGGAGCTAGCGGGAGCGGGACAGATACGCAGTATTTT.

The chain joins TRBV18 to TRBJ1-1; TRBD1 is a possible D gene (6 bases). The length of the CDR3 is 15 residues. Germline V gene sequence: CDR1 KGHSH, CDR2 LQKENI. Trimming took off 3 bases at V and 0 bases at J, with 11 bases between the two ends. CDR3 amino acids: CASSPKGQMNTEAFF. Written as DNA, the CDR3 is TGTGCCAGCTCACCGAAAGGACAGATGAACACTGAAGCTTTCTTT.

This rearrangement joins TRBV7-9 to TRBJ2-3; 7 bases match TRBD2. Per the germline V gene, CDR1 is SEHNR and CDR2 is FQNEAQ (reference sequence). The length of the CDR3 is 14 residues. Trimming took 8 bases from V and 2 from J; bases not matched to a gene: 7. CDR3 in amino acids: CASVERDHTDTQYF. The CDR3 nucleotides read TGTGCCAGCGTCGAGCGGGACCACACAGATACGCAGTATTTT.

V is TRBV30 and J is TRBJ1-1; D perhaps matches TRBD1 (6 bases). The ends were cut back, 2 bases at V and 1 base at J, with 11 bases in the middle. CDR3 size: 14 residues. The germline CDR1 and CDR2 sequences are GTSNPN and SVGIG (reference sequence). The CDR3 nucleotides are TGTGCCTGGAGTAGGGGGGGGTGGAACACTGAAGCTTTCTTT. Amino acids: CAWSRGGWNTEAFF.

DNA of the CDR3: TGTGCCAGCAGCTTAAGGGCAGGGCCTGGAAACACCATATATTTT. Amino acids: CASSLRAGPGNTIYF. The rearrangement joins TRBV7-9 to TRBJ1-3; possible D gene TRBD1, 5 bases. Germline lookup yields CDR1 SEHNR and CDR2 FQNEAQ (reference sequence). The V end was cut by 2 bases, the J end by 2 bases, with 10 bases between. The CDR3 sequence is 15 residues long. Together with reference TRBV7-9 and TRBJ1-3, the CDR3 gives the full variable domain: DTGVSQNPRHKITKRGQNVTFRCDPISEHNRLYWYRQTLGQGPEFLTYFQNEAQLEKSRLLSDRFSAERPKGSFSTLEIQRTEQGDSAMYLCASSLRAGPGNTIYFGEGSWLTVV.

The chain is built from TRBV7-9 and TRBJ1-4; D is uncertain. V was cut by 6 bases and J by 0 bases, with 11 bases left in between. This CDR3 has 15 amino acids. Germline assignment: CDR1 SEHNR and CDR2 FQNEAQ (reference sequence). The CDR3 sequence: CASRADGATNEKLFF. The CDR3 nucleotides are TGTGCCAGCAGAGCGGACGGTGCAACTAATGAAAAACTGTTTTTT.

This clone has only one observation. The chain has TRBV14 and TRBJ1-5; 7 bases line up with TRBD1. J lost 0 bases, V lost 1 base, and 9 bases had no gene match. This CDR3 contains 18 residues. Germline V gene lookup returns CDR1 SGHDN and CDR2 FVKESK. CDR3 loop: CASSQVWDSPRSNQPQHF. The CDR3, as DNA: TGTGCCAGCAGCCAAGTTTGGGACAGTCCTCGTAGCAATCAGCCCCAGCATTTT.

A few counts support this clone. V is TRBV6-5 and J is TRBJ1-6; maybe TRBD1 (6 bases). Germline loops: CDR1 MNHEY, CDR2 SVGAGI. The CDR3 consists of 14 residues. The V end lost 6 bases, the J end lost 7 bases, and 13 bases lay between the germline ends. Here the CDR3 DNA reads TGTGCCAGCAGCCAAACAGGGAAGAATTCACCCCTCCACTTT. Its protein product is CASSQTGKNSPLHF.

The genes are TRBV11-1 and TRBJ1-1; TRBD1 matches at 7 bases. The V gene end was trimmed by 3 bases and the J gene end by 1 base; junction bases not matched to a gene: 8. CDR3 length: 16 amino acids. The germline V gene encodes CDR1 SGHAT and CDR2 FQDESV (reference sequence). DNA for the CDR3: TGTGCCAGCAGCTTTGAGGGGGCGAGGCAGAACACTGAAGCTTTCTTT. Amino acids: CASSFEGARQNTEAFF.